These 14 T cell receptor beta chains originate from one sample sequenced in a study of response to subunit inactivated influenza vaccine. One entry per CDR3 protein, called by TCRdb with MiXCR from the RT-PCR reads. The sample comprises 150,000 to 200,000 distinct CDR3 sequences, less than 15% of which are singletons, and about 29% rests with the top ten. This same sample was also part of a study on T cells expressing NK-cell markers. From that study: Production of TCR beta cDNA relied on 5'RACE template switching with UMIs.

Sequenced here: CD8+ T cells sorted from PBMCs, sampled approximately 13 days after vaccination. Receptors were obtained from a man aged 50 to 60 who received an inactivated influenza vaccine.

This clonotype was counted between two and nine times. The rearrangement joins TRBV6-5 to TRBJ2-3; D perhaps matches TRBD2 (6 bases). The CDR3 has 18 amino acids. V lost 0 bases and J lost 1, with 17 bases in between. From germline, CDR1 is MNHEY and CDR2 SVGAGI. CDR3 amino acids: CASSYSISTGGGTDTQYF. The CDR3 DNA sequence: TGTGCCAGCAGTTACTCGATAAGTACCGGGGGTGGCACAGATACGCAGTATTTT.

This chain links TRBV11-2 with TRBJ1-1; D may be TRBD1 (5 bases). CDR1 and CDR2 from the germline V gene are SGHAT and FQNNGV. This CDR3 is 17 amino acids long. Trimming removed 5 bases from V and 3 bases from J, with 22 bases in between. CDR3 loop: CASSINRVRAGDTEAFF. The CDR3 nucleotides read TGTGCCAGCAGCATAAACCGCGTCAGGGCGGGTGACACTGAAGCTTTCTTT.

The gene calls are TRBV12-3 or TRBV12-4 and TRBJ1-4, with D possibly being TRBD1 (6 bases). V shed 8 bases and J shed 7 bases, with 11 bases lying between them. The CDR3 is 12 residues long. The CDR3 sequence is CASRGAGEKLFF. CDR3 DNA sequence: TGTGCCAGCCGGGGGGCAGGTGAAAAACTGTTTTTT.

At least ten counts were recorded for this clonotype. The genes are TRBV6-4 and TRBJ2-3; D possibly corresponds to TRBD1 (7 bases). CDR1 and CDR2 from the germline V gene are MRHNA and SNTAGT. V shed 6 bases and J shed 3 bases, with 16 bases lying between them. CDR3 length equals 15 residues. In DNA, the CDR3 is TGTGCCAGCAGCGAATCCAGGGGGGCTACAGATACGCAGTATTTT. This codes for CASSESRGATDTQYF.

V and J are TRBV12-3 or TRBV12-4 and TRBJ2-1, with 9 bases fitting TRBD1. The CDR3 runs 15 residues. The V gene end was trimmed by 4 bases and the J gene end by 6 bases; junction bases not matched to a gene: 7. The CDR3 is CASSSRDRVVNEQFF. For the CDR3, the DNA is TGTGCCAGCAGTTCCCGGGACAGGGTGGTCAATGAGCAGTTCTTC.

A few counts support this clonotype. The chain uses TRBV7-8 and TRBJ2-6, with unresolved D. The CDR3 is made up of 20 amino acids. CDR1 is SGHVS, CDR2 FQNEAQ, per germline. V shed 4 bases and J shed 0 bases, with 22 bases lying between them. The CDR3 DNA reads TGTGCCAGCAGCTCTTTAAGTCGACAAGATCAACTCTCTGGGGCCAACGTCCTGACTTTC. It yields the protein CASSSLSRQDQLSGANVLTF. The whole variable domain, filled in from reference TRBV7-8 and TRBJ2-6, reads GAGVSQSPRYKVAKRGQDVALRCDPISGHVSLFWYQQALGQGPEFLTYFQNEAQLDKSGLPSDRFFAERPEGSVSTLKIQRTQQEDSAVYLCASSSLSRQDQLSGANVLTFGAGSRLTVL.

This clonotype was found many times. The rearrangement links TRBV12-3 or TRBV12-4 to TRBJ2-1; no firm D call. Trimming removed 1 base from V and 6 bases from J, with 10 bases in between. The CDR3 sequence is 14 residues long. CDR3: CASSLVGYPNEQFF. In DNA form, the CDR3 reads TGTGCCAGCAGTTTAGTAGGTTACCCCAATGAGCAGTTCTTC.

The genes are TRBV28 and TRBJ2-5, with D possibly TRBD2 on 6 matching bases. Trimming removed 6 bases from V and 0 bases from J, with 14 bases in between. This CDR3 has 15 amino acids. Germline V gene sequence: CDR1 MDHEN, CDR2 SYDVKM. In DNA form, the CDR3 reads TGTGCCAGCAGCCTGGAGATAGCGGACCAAGAGACCCAGTACTTC. Residues: CASSLEIADQETQYF. Drawing the rest from reference TRBV28 and TRBJ2-5, the complete variable domain is DVKVTQSSRYLVKRTGEKVFLECVQDMDHENMFWYRQDPGLGLRLIYFSYDVKMKEKGDIPEGYSVSREKKERFSLILESASTNQTSMYLCASSLEIADQETQYFGPGTRLLVL.

The table lists this clonotype with many counts. This sequence joins TRBV6-2 or TRBV6-3 and TRBJ1-5; tentative D call: TRBD1 (5 bases). Trimming left V 6 bases short and J 14 bases short, with 17 bases between. The V gene's germline CDR1 is MNHEY and CDR2 SVGEGT. This CDR3 comprises 12 residues. The CDR3: CASRPQGGREHF. The CDR3 DNA reads as TGTGCCAGCAGACCCCAGGGAGGCAGGGAGCATTTT.

The sample holds many counts of this clonotype. The chain couples TRBV28 to TRBJ1-4; 7 bases are shared with TRBD1. The CDR3 has 14 amino acids. V shed 5 bases, J shed 7 bases, and the junction held 7 bases outside the gene matches. CDR1 is MDHEN and CDR2 is SYDVKM in the germline V gene. The CDR3 loop is CASSLGTEGEKLFF. The CDR3, as DNA: TGTGCCAGCAGTCTCGGGACAGAGGGTGAAAAACTGTTTTTT.

There are a few counts of this clonotype. The gene calls are TRBV7-9 and TRBJ2-1; 10 bases fit TRBD1. Germline V gene lookup returns CDR1 SEHNR and CDR2 FQNEAQ (reference sequence). This CDR3 comprises 14 residues. The V and J ends lost 5 bases and 9 bases, in that order; junction bases with no gene match: 7. DNA for the CDR3: TGTGCCAGCAGCGAGGACAGGGGGTATGGTGAGCAGTTCTTC. It encodes CASSEDRGYGEQFF.

This clonotype has a handful of counts. The chain carries TRBV6-5 and TRBJ2-2, with a tentative D call TRBD1 (5 bases). With 0 bases removed from V and 6 bases from J, the gap between germline ends came to 11 bases. Germline V lookup: CDR1 MNHEY, CDR2 SVGAGI. The CDR3 sequence is 15 residues long. CDR3 protein: CASSYSRTSPGELFF. Written as DNA, the CDR3 is TGTGCCAGCAGTTACTCCAGGACATCTCCCGGGGAGCTGTTTTTT.

Turning to this clonotype: Mismatch with germline at one junction end may stem from a read error. This chain uses TRBV2 with TRBJ2-5; 12 bases agree with TRBD2. The CDR3 loop spans 18 amino acids. From germline, CDR1 is SNHLY and CDR2 FYNNEI. The CDR3 bases are TGTGCCCGCAGTTTCCTAGCGGGGGGGCGTCTTCTCACGGAGACCCAGTACTTC. Encoded protein: CARSFLAGGRLLTETQYF.

This clonotype was seen many times. The gene calls are TRBV11-2 and TRBJ2-7, with D possibly TRBD1 on 5 matching bases. CDR3 length: 18 residues. CDR1 SGHAT and CDR2 FQNNGV come from the germline V gene. Trimming left V 1 base short and J 5 bases short, with 24 bases between. CDR3 DNA sequence: TGTGCCAGCAGCTTAGTCCGGACATTAGGGAAGCCTTCTCACGAGCAGTACTTC. Amino acid sequence: CASSLVRTLGKPSHEQYF.